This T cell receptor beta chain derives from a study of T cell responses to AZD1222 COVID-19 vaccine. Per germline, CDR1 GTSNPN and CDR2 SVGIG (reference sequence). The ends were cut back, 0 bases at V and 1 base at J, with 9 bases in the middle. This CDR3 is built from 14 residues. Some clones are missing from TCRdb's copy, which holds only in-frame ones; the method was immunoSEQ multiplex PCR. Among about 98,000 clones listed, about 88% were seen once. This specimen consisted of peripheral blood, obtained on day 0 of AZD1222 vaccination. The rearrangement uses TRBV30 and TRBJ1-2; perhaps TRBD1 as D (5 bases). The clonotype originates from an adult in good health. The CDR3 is CAWSVVGGNYGYTF. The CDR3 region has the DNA TGTGCCTGGAGTGTAGTCGGGGGTAACTATGGCTACACCTTC. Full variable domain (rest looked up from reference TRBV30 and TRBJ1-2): SQTIHQWPATLVQPVGSPLSLECTVEGTSNPNLYWYRQAAGRGLQLLFYSVGIGQISSEVPQNLSASRPQDRQFILSSKKLLLSDSGFYLCAWSVVGGNYGYTFGSGTRLTVV.